This TCR beta chain emerged from a study of blood T cell repertoires in COVID-19. Looking at the study overall: Acute and convalescent COVID-19 samples came from the United States, Italy and Spain. T cells, B-cell-depleted T cells, or PBMCs supplied cDNA or gDNA.

Original analysis: By means of reference gene primer amplification, nucleated cell counts were estimated. TCRdb's table, derived via immunoSEQ multiplex PCR, lists solely in-frame clones and lacks some. V and J calls and clone size are copied from that table; D and trimming were computed from the DNA. The sample carries approximately 330,000 clones, about 87% recorded once. The CDR3 has 15 residues. Per the germline V gene, CDR1 is KGHSH and CDR2 is LQKENI. Trimming took off 0 bases at V and 4 bases at J, with 10 bases between the two ends. The sequence came from a man aged 30 to 39 with COVID-19, enrolled during active disease. The chain uses TRBV18 and TRBJ2-1, with D maybe TRBD1 (6 bases). The specimen was peripheral blood. CDR3 protein: CASSPPGTKYNEQFF. Here the CDR3 DNA reads TGTGCCAGCTCACCACCGGGGACAAAATACAATGAGCAGTTCTTC. Full variable domain (rest looked up from reference TRBV18 and TRBJ2-1): NAGVMQNPRHLVRRRGQEARLRCSPMKGHSHVYWYRQLPEEGLKFMVYLQKENIIDESGMPKERFSAEFPKEGPSILRIQQVVRGDSAAYFCASSPPGTKYNEQFFGPGTRLTVL.